This TCR beta chain appears in the sequencing data of a study of vaccination effects on CD4 cells after COVID-19. Across the study: Sampling occurred a median 72 days post second dose, range 14 to 241.

Antigen-specific CD4+ T cell clonotypes were called by their expansion after viral peptide-pool culture in ViraFEST. Isolating CD4+ T cells followed 9 to 10 days of culture. Either the mRNA-1273 or the BNT162b2 vaccine was given to participants as two doses. Peptides at 8.5 to 10 ug/ml and IL-2 at about 10 IU/ml were added to 2 million or so PBMC per well. Cultures had half their medium replaced with IL-2 medium on days 3 and 7. Produced via immunoSEQ multiplex PCR; TCRdb's table is partial and in-frame only. Here the sample spans tens of thousands of clones, about 75% being singletons. The CDR3 length is 17 residues. The V segment lost 5 bases and the J segment 0 bases; nucleotides outside the gene matches: 5. The germline V gene encodes CDR1 SGHVS and CDR2 FQNEAQ. To note about this clone: The antigen is unknown.

The TCR was taken from a human donor who received a COVID-19 vaccine. Some clones in this sample may be carry-over from other donors' samples. The gene calls are TRBV7-8 and TRBJ1-6, with TRBD1 identical over 9 bases. The specimen was CD4+ T cells from PBMCs cultured with SARS-CoV-2 spike peptides, collected after COVID-19 vaccination. The CDR3 DNA is TGTGCCAGCAGCGCCGGACAGGGGAGCTCCTATAATTCACCCCTCCACTTT. Its protein product is CASSAGQGSSYNSPLHF. Complete variable domain (other parts from reference TRBV7-8 and TRBJ1-6): GAGVSQSPRYKVAKRGQDVALRCDPISGHVSLFWYQQALGQGPEFLTYFQNEAQLDKSGLPSDRFFAERPEGSVSTLKIQRTQQEDSAVYLCASSAGQGSSYNSPLHFGNGTRLTVT.